This T cell receptor (beta chain) was recovered during a study of OX40 agonist ivuxolimab in advanced cancers. Study-wide context: Participants, 65% to 85% male, averaged about 59 years of age, ranging from about 23 to 85.

Note on this clone: Its antigen is unidentified. Relative to the germline gene, one junction end is altered; a read error may explain this.

Measured with immunoSEQ multiplex PCR; TCRdb has only the in-frame clones, and not every one. The sample gives 52,000 or so clones, about 93% of which show up once; 15% to 20% is in the top ten. Broader study findings: At 0.1 to 3.0 mg/kg, CD4+ and CD8+ blood T cells expanded clonally by week 6.

This sample comprised CD4+ or CD8+ T cells sorted from blood, obtained in a trial of the OX40 agonist ivuxolimab. The receptor comes from an adult with an advanced solid tumor such as melanoma, head and neck, liver or kidney cancer.

The CDR3 DNA sequence: TGTGCCCGTAGATTGGGGTGGGGGGCCTATGAGCAGTTCTTC. This sequence encodes CARRLGWGAYEQFF. This chain links TRBV19 with TRBJ2-1, with D tentatively TRBD1 or TRBD2 (6 bases each). This CDR3 is 14 amino acids long. In germline, CDR1 is LNHDA, CDR2 SQIVND (reference sequence).